What follows are 2 T cell receptor beta chains derived from one specimen sequenced in a study of blood T cells in healthy people across ages. The authors ran a second PCR of roughly 6 to 12 cycles using a sample-barcoded 5' primer and a J-beta primer mix. TCRdb itself ran the 5' RACE reads through MiXCR, one entry per CDR3 protein. Counted here are about 830,000 distinct CDR3 sequences, about 59% occurring once; the ten biggest clones make up roughly 26%. The specimen was blood. The source of these receptors is a man under 40 in good health.

This chain uses TRBV6-2 or TRBV6-3 with TRBJ2-2, with 10 bases matching TRBD1. The CDR3 loop spans 14 amino acids. With V trimmed by 6 bases and J by 6 bases, 4 bases remained unmatched. In germline, CDR1 is MNHEY, CDR2 SVGEGT. The CDR3 here is CASRHGTGAGELFF. The DNA of the CDR3 is TGTGCCAGCAGACACGGGACAGGGGCCGGGGAGCTGTTTTTT.

V usage is TRBV4-1 and J usage is TRBJ2-4; weak D call: TRBD2 (5 bases). The CDR3 covers 14 residues. Germline CDR1 MGHRA, CDR2 YSYEKL. V gave up 0 bases and J gave up 7 bases, with 10 bases separating them. CDR3 DNA: TGCGCCAGCAGCCAAGATGTCGAGGGTAACATTCAGTACTTC. Protein sequence: CASSQDVEGNIQYF.